Each of the 25 T cell receptor beta chains below was sequenced from the same sample in a study of T cell repertoires in cytomegalovirus infection. Their specific antigens are unknown. TCRdb re-called the reads through MiXCR, storing one row per CDR3 protein. The sample yields approximately 990,000 distinct CDR3 sequences, around 31% seen once. This specimen consisted of cultured CD8+ T cells from PBMCs, obtained from culture after CMV antigen stimulation. The origin of the receptors is a human donor in good health (CMV status not recorded). Some clones in this sample may be carry-over from other donors' samples.

The chain has TRBV5-8 and TRBJ2-4; 8 bases are a match to TRBD1. The CDR3 has 18 amino acids. J was trimmed by 0 bases and V by 2 bases; bases with no gene match: 10. Germline V gives CDR1 SGHTS, CDR2 YDEGEE. CDR3 sequence: CASSFPGTGFIAKNIQYF. As DNA, the CDR3 is TGTGCCAGCAGCTTTCCCGGGACAGGTTTCATAGCCAAAAACATTCAGTACTTC.

The chain carries TRBV4-3 and TRBJ1-5; D might be TRBD1 (6 bases). V gave up 0 bases and J gave up 5 bases, with 14 bases separating them. Germline V gene lookup returns CDR1 LGHNA and CDR2 YSLEER. This CDR3 has 16 residues. CDR3 protein: CASSQEYRESDQPQHF. The CDR3 DNA follows: TGCGCCAGCAGCCAAGAATACAGGGAATCCGATCAGCCCCAGCATTTT.

The sample holds a few counts of this clonotype. The rearrangement uses TRBV7-2 and TRBJ2-1, with a weak D call TRBD1 (6 bases). Germline V gives CDR1 SGHTA, CDR2 FQGNSA. V was cut by 3 bases and J by 6 bases, with 9 bases left in between. The CDR3 runs 13 residues. The chain's CDR3 is CASSFLGGNEQFF. As DNA, the CDR3 is TGTGCCAGCAGCTTTCTAGGGGGCAATGAGCAGTTCTTC.

This clonotype showed up just a few times. The gene calls are TRBV6-1 and TRBJ2-7; 8 nucleotides agree with TRBD2. The CDR3 extends over 14 amino acids. V lost 6 bases, J lost 5 bases, and 9 bases stayed unmatched. Germline V gives CDR1 MNHNS, CDR2 SASEGT. CDR3 sequence reads: CASSQTGGQDEQYF. CDR3 nucleotide sequence: TGTGCCAGCAGCCAGACGGGGGGGCAGGACGAGCAGTACTTC.

The gene calls are TRBV28 and TRBJ2-3; 11 bases align to TRBD1. The CDR3 runs to 15 residues. J gave up 4 bases and V 4 bases, and 4 bases lay outside the gene matches. In germline, CDR1 is MDHEN, CDR2 SYDVKM. The DNA for the CDR3 is TGTGCCAGCAGTTCGTGGACAGGGGGCTCAGATACGCAGTATTTT. Translated, it gives CASSSWTGGSDTQYF.

The gene calls are TRBV20-1 and TRBJ2-5, with D possibly matching TRBD2 (7 bases). Trimming left V 3 bases short and J 5 bases short, with 22 bases between. The germline gives CDR1 DFQATT, CDR2 SNEGSKA (reference sequence). The CDR3 totals 16 residues. The CDR3 here is CSARGASGAFWETQYF. In DNA form, the CDR3 reads TGCAGTGCTAGGGGGGCCAGCGGGGCGTTTTGGGAGACCCAGTACTTC.

At least ten counts were recorded for this clonotype. Because the CDR3 is missing its conserved closing phenylalanine or tryptophan, this is likely a read error. The DNA is left out, because the CDR3 cannot be placed on it with certainty; the CDR3 is given as TCRdb lists it. V usage is TRBV7-2 and J usage is TRBJ1-1. Germline V lookup: CDR1 SGHTA, CDR2 FQGNSA. The CDR3 spans 9 residues, counting both ends. The CDR3 protein is CASSLASLS.

The rearrangement joins TRBV19 to TRBJ2-2; unclear D gene. The CDR3 covers 16 residues. CDR1 and CDR2 from the germline V gene are LNHDA and SQIVND (reference sequence). V lost 4 bases to trimming and J lost 0 bases, with 12 bases between them. Here the CDR3 DNA reads TGTGCCAGTAGTAGTGGGCCAGCCACGAACACCGGGGAGCTGTTTTTT. Translation gives CASSSGPATNTGELFF.

The V gene is TRBV6-5, the J gene TRBJ2-2, with TRBD2 matching 9 bases. V was pared by 3 bases and J by 1 base, with 9 bases of the junction left unmatched. Germline V lookup: CDR1 MNHEY, CDR2 SVGAGI. The CDR3 runs to 18 residues. CDR3 sequence: CASSYVASGDGNTGELFF. CDR3 nucleotides: TGTGCCAGCAGTTATGTGGCTAGCGGGGATGGGAACACCGGGGAGCTGTTTTTT.

The chain links TRBV4-2 to TRBJ2-1; TRBD1 matches at 10 bases. The CDR3 has 15 residues. Germline CDR1 is LGHNA and CDR2 is YNFKEQ. The ends lost 4 bases at V and 9 bases at J; junction bases unmatched: 9. The CDR3 loop is CASSPRDRGLAEQFF. The DNA for the CDR3 is TGTGCCAGCAGCCCCCGGGACAGGGGATTAGCTGAGCAGTTCTTC.

About this clonotype itself: A read error is possible here, since a much larger clone lies one base away. The chain has TRBV15 and TRBJ1-3; D not certain. The germline CDR1 and CDR2 sequences are LNHNV and YYDKDF (reference sequence). This CDR3 comprises 15 residues. The CDR3: CATRSSRGSGNTIYF. The CDR3 DNA reads TGTGCCACCCGCAGTAGTAGAGGCTCTGGAAACACCATATATTTT.

CDR3 in DNA: TGTGCCAGCAGTTACTCGATGCGGAGATTAAGGGGTGAGCAGTTCTTC. Amino acids: CASSYSMRRLRGEQFF. The V gene is TRBV6-2 or TRBV6-3, the J gene TRBJ2-1, with a possible D match to TRBD1 (5 bases). The V gene's germline CDR1 is MNHEY and CDR2 SVGEGT. The CDR3 contains 16 residues. V shed 0 bases and J shed 9 bases, with 18 bases lying between them.

This clonotype was seen repeatedly, ten times or more. The chain is built from TRBV7-8 and TRBJ2-1; possibly TRBD1 or TRBD2 for D (5 bases each). The CDR3 consists of 15 residues. CDR1 is SGHVS and CDR2 is FQNEAQ in the germline V gene. The V end lost 2 bases, the J end lost 4 bases, and 12 bases lay between the germline ends. CDR3 in amino acids: CASSLIAGSYNEQFF. DNA for the CDR3: TGTGCCAGCAGCTTAATCGCAGGGAGTTACAATGAGCAGTTCTTC.

This clonotype has at least ten counts. V and J are TRBV7-2 and TRBJ1-2; D unresolved. In germline, CDR1 is SGHTA, CDR2 FQGNSA. V was shortened by 1 base and J by 4 bases, with 13 bases between the two germline ends. The CDR3 has 15 residues. The CDR3 protein is CASSLGSLLVYGYTF. The CDR3 DNA is TGTGCCAGCAGCTTAGGGTCCTTATTGGTCTATGGCTACACCTTC.

The rearrangement uses TRBV29-1 and TRBJ2-2; 8 nucleotides agree with TRBD1. CDR1 SQVTM and CDR2 ANQGSEA come from the germline V gene. The trim removed 4 bases at V and 3 bases at J, leaving 7 bases unmatched. This CDR3 has 15 residues. Here the CDR3 DNA reads TGCAGCGTTGTAGCGCAGGGGGCTGACACCGGGGAGCTGTTTTTT. Its translation: CSVVAQGADTGELFF.

For this clonotype: A read error is possible here, since a much larger clone lies one base away. The chain combines TRBV7-2 with TRBJ2-1, with 7 bases fitting TRBD1. The CDR3 is 14 amino acids. Germline V gives CDR1 SGHTA, CDR2 FQGNSA. CDR3 in amino acids: CASSLGTAHNQQFF. The CDR3 bases are TGTGCCAGCAGCTTGGGGACAGCCCACAATCAGCAGTTCTTC.

This clonotype was seen many times. The V and J genes are TRBV7-2 and TRBJ2-5, with TRBD2 identical over 7 bases. CDR3 length equals 14 residues. Germline V gene data show CDR1 as SGHTA and CDR2 as FQGNSA. V dropped 5 bases and J dropped 5; count of bases not matched to a gene: 8. The DNA of the CDR3 is TGTGCCAGCAGCGTAACGACTAGCCGGGAGACCCAGTACTTC. Encoded protein: CASSVTTSRETQYF.

This clonotype has a handful of counts. This chain connects TRBV6-6 to TRBJ2-6, with no clear D. Germline V gene sequence: CDR1 MNHNY, CDR2 SVGAGI (reference sequence). V shed 2 bases and J shed 2 bases, with 7 bases lying between them. The CDR3 sequence is 15 residues long. This CDR3 reads CASSYGSAGANVLTF. CDR3 bases: TGTGCCAGCAGTTACGGGTCAGCTGGGGCCAACGTCCTGACTTTC.

The CDR3 here is CASSDPRQGSNEKLFF. Here the CDR3 DNA reads TGTGCCAGCAGTGACCCCCGACAGGGGAGTAATGAAAAACTGTTTTTT. V is TRBV25-1 and J is TRBJ1-4; 8 bases are shared with TRBD1. V lost 3 bases to trimming and J lost 4 bases; unmatched junction nucleotides: 7. The length of the CDR3 is 16 residues. The germline CDR1 and CDR2 sequences are MGHDK and SYGVNS.

This clonotype has only a few counts. This chain joins TRBV7-8 and TRBJ1-2; D may be TRBD1 (5 bases). This CDR3 region has 16 residues. CDR1 is SGHVS, CDR2 FQNEAQ, per germline. V lost 2 bases, J lost 8 bases, and 21 bases lay in between. The CDR3 loop reads CASSLSPTGSLYGYTF. The CDR3 DNA is TGTGCCAGCAGCTTATCACCCACAGGATCACTATACGGCTACACCTTC.

The chain uses TRBV10-3 and TRBJ1-2, with 9 nucleotides matching TRBD1. The CDR3 contains 17 residues. Unmatched junction bases numbered 10, after V lost 2 bases and J lost 3 bases. The germline gives CDR1 ENHRY, CDR2 SYGVKD. CDR3 residues: CAISENRDRVSDYGYTF. The CDR3 bases are TGTGCCATCAGTGAGAACCGGGACAGGGTTTCTGACTATGGCTACACCTTC.

The chain links TRBV5-5 to TRBJ2-5; D not resolved. The V end lost 0 bases, the J end lost 2 bases, and 11 bases lay between the germline ends. CDR1 SGHKS and CDR2 YYEKEE come from the germline V gene (reference sequence). The CDR3 is 15 amino acids. CDR3 in DNA: TGTGCCAGCAGCTTGGGTTGGATAGCACAAGAGACCCAGTACTTC. Translation gives CASSLGWIAQETQYF.

This chain links TRBV28 with TRBJ1-5; 7 bases are a match to TRBD1. Trimming at V came to 5 bases and at J to 4 bases, leaving 8 bases not matched to a gene. The CDR3 is 15 residues long. Per germline, CDR1 MDHEN and CDR2 SYDVKM. The CDR3 coding sequence is TGTGCCAGCAGTGATTCTGACAGGGAAAATCAGCCCCAGCATTTT. Amino acids: CASSDSDRENQPQHF.

This sequence joins TRBV9 and TRBJ2-3; TRBD2 is a possible D gene (7 bases). The V gene's germline CDR1 is SGDLS and CDR2 YYNGEE. V dropped 0 bases and J dropped 5 bases, with 13 bases sitting between them. CDR3 length equals 15 residues. The CDR3 here is CASSVEGGPEDTQYF. CDR3 nucleotides: TGTGCCAGCAGCGTAGAGGGGGGGCCGGAAGATACGCAGTATTTT.

The rearrangement links TRBV7-2 to TRBJ2-1; 7 bases align to TRBD2. The V gene end was trimmed by 2 bases and the J gene end by 9 bases; junction bases not matched to a gene: 7. Germline CDR1 is SGHTA and CDR2 is FQGNSA. This CDR3 has 14 residues. The chain's CDR3 is CASSLTVAGGEQFF. CDR3 nucleotide sequence: TGTGCCAGCAGCTTAACGGTAGCGGGTGGTGAGCAGTTCTTC.